These 27 T cell receptor beta chains share one sample of origin, sequenced in a study of blood T cells in healthy people across ages. The use of a sample-barcoded 5' primer and a J-beta primer mix characterized a second PCR of roughly 7 to 12 cycles. TCRdb reprocessed the 5' RACE reads with MiXCR, giving one entry per CDR3 protein. The repertoire consists of roughly 1.4 million distinct CDR3 sequences, with roughly 64% occurring once and the leading ten covering under 8.5%. Sequenced input: blood. These receptor sequences come from a young man in good health.

The genes are TRBV7-2 and TRBJ2-1; no clear D gene. The germline V gene has CDR1 SGHTA and CDR2 FQGNSA. The length of the CDR3 is 15 residues. V was shortened by 5 bases and J by 2 bases, with 13 bases between the two germline ends. CDR3 coding DNA: TGTGCCAGCAGCATTACCCCCTCGCCCTACAATGAGCAGTTCTTC. It translates to CASSITPSPYNEQFF.

J is TRBJ2-5 and V is TRBV6-2 or TRBV6-3, with TRBD2 matching over 8 bases. The DNA end is more similar to TRBJ2-7, so the J call may be wrong. The germline gives CDR1 MNHEY, CDR2 SVGEGT. The CDR3 runs to 16 residues. CDR3 residues: CASRELPGTSTYEQYF. The CDR3 DNA sequence: TGTGCCAGCAGAGAACTTCCCGGGACTAGTACCTACGAGCAGTACTTC.

J is TRBJ2-1 and V is TRBV20-1; 8 bases line up with TRBD1. This CDR3 region has 11 residues. CDR1 and CDR2 from the germline V gene are DFQATT and SNEGSKA (reference sequence). Losses at the gene ends were 6 bases for V and 8 bases for J; bases not matched to a gene: 3. In DNA form, the CDR3 reads TGCAGTGCGCCGACAGGGGATGAGCAGTTCTTC. Amino acids: CSAPTGDEQFF.

A word on this clonotype: A junction boundary mismatches the germline segment, possibly from a read error. This chain uses TRBV7-2 with TRBJ2-7; a weak D match, TRBD2 (6 bases). The length of the CDR3 is 17 residues. Germline V gene data show CDR1 as SGHTA and CDR2 as FQGNSA. Written as DNA, the CDR3 is TGTGCCAGCAGCTTACGTCCCGCGGGATACCGGACCCACGAGCAGTATTTC. Translation: CASSLRPAGYRTHEQYF.

This chain links TRBV7-8 with TRBJ2-3, with 8 bases lining up with TRBD1. Germline CDR1 and CDR2: SGHVS and FQNEAQ. CDR3 length: 15 residues. The V and J ends lost 5 bases and 4 bases, in that order; junction bases with no gene match: 8. CDR3 protein: CASSAGGSGADTQYF. In DNA form, the CDR3 reads TGTGCCAGCAGCGCAGGGGGCTCGGGAGCAGATACGCAGTATTTT.

The CDR3 bases are TGTGCCAGCAGCTTGGAAGGGTGGGAGTGGCAAGAGACCCAGTACTTC. Translating gives CASSLEGWEWQETQYF. The gene calls are TRBV7-9 and TRBJ2-4, with D possibly matching TRBD2 (5 bases). The DNA matches TRBJ2-5 better at its end, which makes the J call doubtful. CDR1 SEHNR and CDR2 FQNEAQ come from the germline V gene (reference sequence). There are 16 residues in the CDR3.

The chain carries TRBV6-1 and TRBJ1-1, with D hard to call. Trimming cost V 4 bases and J 0 bases, with 15 bases left between them. CDR3 length: 16 amino acids. Germline CDR1 is MNHNS and CDR2 is SASEGT. The CDR3 nucleotides read TGTGCCAGCAGTGGACTCCACGTAACCATGAACACTGAAGCTTTCTTT. This sequence encodes CASSGLHVTMNTEAFF.

The gene calls are TRBV12-3 or TRBV12-4 and TRBJ1-4; D is ambiguous. The CDR3 covers 13 residues. V lost 8 bases and J lost 0, with 7 bases in between. In DNA, the CDR3 is TGTGCCAGCTGGCGCTCAACTAATGAAAAACTGTTTTTT. It encodes CASWRSTNEKLFF.

The CDR3 sequence is CASSRTGTLYEQYF. As DNA, the CDR3 is TGTGCCAGCAGCCGGACCGGGACACTATACGAGCAGTACTTC. J is TRBJ2-7 and V is TRBV6-5; perhaps TRBD1 as D (6 bases). The ends were cut back, 6 bases at V and 4 bases at J, with 16 bases in the middle. The CDR3 is 14 residues long. Per the germline V gene, CDR1 is MNHEY and CDR2 is SVGAGI.

The V call is TRBV5-1, the J call TRBJ2-3; possibly TRBD2 for D (6 bases). Between the trimmed V and J ends, which lost 4 bases and 6 bases, there was a span of 15 bases. The CDR3 has 14 residues. Germline V gene data show CDR1 as SGHRS and CDR2 as YFSETQ. CDR3 region: CASSRGASDDTQYF. For the CDR3, the DNA is TGCGCCAGCAGCCGCGGGGCCTCGGATGATACGCAGTATTTT.

The gene calls are TRBV10-3 and TRBJ2-7; no clear D. The J call is in doubt because the DNA end fits TRBJ2-5 better. This CDR3 is built from 14 residues. From germline, CDR1 is ENHRY and CDR2 SYGVKD. In DNA form, the CDR3 reads TGTGCCATCAGTGATGGGGATGGGCAGGAGACCCAGTACTTC. As protein: CAISDGDGQETQYF.

The V and J genes are TRBV9 and TRBJ2-4; 7 bases line up with TRBD1. CDR1 is SGDLS and CDR2 is YYNGEE in the germline V gene. V trimming: 3 bases; J trimming: 3 bases; junction bases outside the gene matches: 3. This CDR3 has 14 amino acids. CDR3: CASSDRGNKNIQYF. The CDR3 bases are TGTGCCAGCAGCGACAGGGGTAACAAAAACATTCAGTACTTC.

The chain carries TRBV27 and TRBJ2-5; D possibly corresponds to TRBD2 (5 bases). The CDR3 is made up of 15 amino acids. Between the trimmed V and J ends, which lost 6 bases and 2 bases, there was a span of 16 bases. CDR1 is MNHEY, CDR2 SMNVEV, per germline (reference sequence). The CDR3 DNA reads as TGTGCCAGCAGCATAAGTGCCGGGGTTCAAGAGACCCAGTACTTC. Encoded protein: CASSISAGVQETQYF.

This clonotype has only one observation. This chain links TRBV5-1 with TRBJ2-5; D not certain. With 3 bases removed from V and 1 base from J, the gap between germline ends came to 10 bases. The length of the CDR3 is 14 residues. The germline CDR1 and CDR2 sequences are SGHRS and YFSETQ. As DNA, the CDR3 is TGCGCCAGCAGCTCCCATGGGGTCCAAGAGACCCAGTACTTC. It is translated as CASSSHGVQETQYF.

This clonotype appeared a few times. CDR3 DNA sequence: TGCGCCAGCAGCCAAGTGGGGCTACCACAAGAGACCCAGTACTTC. It translates to CASSQVGLPQETQYF. The chain couples TRBV4-1 to TRBJ2-5; possibly TRBD1 for D (5 bases). V gave up 1 base and J gave up 2 bases, with 11 bases separating them. Germline V lookup: CDR1 MGHRA, CDR2 YSYEKL. There are 15 residues in the CDR3.

This clonotype was seen ten or more times. The V call is TRBV20-1, the J call TRBJ2-7, with D unresolved. This CDR3 comprises 15 residues. The germline V gene encodes CDR1 DFQATT and CDR2 SNEGSKA (reference sequence). The V end was cut by 2 bases, the J end by 2 bases, with 16 bases between. The CDR3 loop is CSARPGEAGTYEQYF. The CDR3 nucleotides are TGCAGTGCTAGACCGGGCGAAGCAGGAACCTACGAGCAGTACTTC.

The V gene is TRBV6-2 or TRBV6-3, the J gene TRBJ2-7; D possibly corresponds to TRBD1 (6 bases). This CDR3 has 11 amino acids. V dropped 5 bases and J dropped 8 bases, with 10 bases sitting between them. CDR1 and CDR2 from the germline V gene are MNHEY and SVGEGT. CDR3 sequence: CASSATGQQYF. The CDR3 DNA sequence: TGTGCCAGCAGTGCCACAGGGCAGCAGTACTTC.

This chain joins TRBV7-9 and TRBJ2-4; 10 nucleotides match TRBD1. The assigned J gene may be wrong: the sequence end matches TRBJ2-7 better. The CDR3 contains 15 residues. Germline V gene data show CDR1 as SEHNR and CDR2 as FQNEAQ (reference sequence). This CDR3 is CASIRRTGGTYEQYF. In nucleotides, the CDR3 is TGTGCCAGCATCCGTCGGACAGGGGGTACCTACGAGCAGTACTTC.

In this sample, this clonotype turned up a few times. This chain connects TRBV28 to TRBJ2-3, with D perhaps TRBD1 (5 bases). V lost 3 bases to trimming and J lost 4 bases, with 8 bases between them. CDR1 MDHEN and CDR2 SYDVKM come from the germline V gene. The CDR3 consists of 13 residues. The CDR3 DNA follows: TGTGCCAGCAGTTTCAGGGTTTCAGATACGCAGTATTTT. Translating it yields CASSFRVSDTQYF. Combining the CDR3 with reference TRBV28 and TRBJ2-3 gives the whole variable domain DVKVTQSSRYLVKRTGEKVFLECVQDMDHENMFWYRQDPGLGLRLIYFSYDVKMKEKGDIPEGYSVSREKKERFSLILESASTNQTSMYLCASSFRVSDTQYFGPGTRLTVL.

The chain couples TRBV4-2 to TRBJ2-7; D is tentatively TRBD1 or TRBD2 (5 bases each). This CDR3 has 13 residues. CDR1 and CDR2 from the germline V gene are LGHNA and YNFKEQ. Deletions cut 5 bases from V and 1 base from J, with 9 bases between. As DNA, the CDR3 is TGTGCCAGCAGCTGGGACCCTTCCTACGAGCAGTACTTC. This gives the protein CASSWDPSYEQYF.

This clonotype occurred a few times. The J gene is TRBJ2-4, the V gene TRBV20-1; perhaps TRBD1 as D (8 bases). This CDR3 is 16 amino acids long. V lost 2 bases, J lost 0 bases, and 14 bases lay in between. Germline lookup yields CDR1 DFQATT and CDR2 SNEGSKA (reference sequence). The CDR3 DNA reads as TGCAGTGCTAGACCTACAGGGGGGGTAGCCAAAAACATTCAGTACTTC. Protein sequence: CSARPTGGVAKNIQYF.

This clonotype was counted only a few times. The genes are TRBV29-1 and TRBJ2-7; D unclear. V lost 8 bases to trimming and J lost 1 base, with 21 bases between them. This CDR3 contains 15 residues. From germline, CDR1 is SQVTM and CDR2 ANQGSEA. Here the CDR3 DNA reads TGCAGCCCCCCATCGCATCGTGATCGGTCCTACGAGCAGTACTTC. Translated: CSPPSHRDRSYEQYF.

This clonotype turned up a few times. The chain couples TRBV12-3 or TRBV12-4 to TRBJ2-1; TRBD2 aligns across 7 bases. This CDR3 comprises 16 residues. V lost 1 base and J lost 9; bases outside the gene matches: 12. CDR3 nucleotides: TGTGCCAGCAGTTTAGAAGGACTAGGGGTGCTCGCTGAGCAGTTCTTC. It is translated as CASSLEGLGVLAEQFF.

As for this clonotype: This sequence may be a read error, since a much larger clone differs from it by one base. CDR3 bases: TGTGCCATCAGTGGGAAGCCTCAGGGGGCGATGGGTGCGCAGTATTTT. Its translation: CAISGKPQGAMGAQYF. The chain links TRBV10-3 to TRBJ2-3; TRBD1 matches 8 bases. J lost 10 bases, V lost 4 bases, and 16 bases had no gene match. This CDR3 is built from 16 residues. Per germline, CDR1 ENHRY and CDR2 SYGVKD.

This clonotype was counted between two and nine times. V is TRBV4-2 and J is TRBJ1-2; D is unclear. Trimming removed 3 bases from V and 5 bases from J, with 13 bases in between. The CDR3 runs 14 residues. Germline CDR1 is LGHNA and CDR2 is YNFKEQ. The CDR3 sequence is CASSHPRAMYGYTF. The CDR3 bases are TGTGCCAGCAGCCACCCGCGGGCGATGTATGGCTACACCTTC.

The V and J genes are TRBV27 and TRBJ2-7, with 9 bases matching TRBD2. CDR1 and CDR2 (germline): MNHEY, SMNVEV (reference sequence). The CDR3 covers 16 residues. The V segment lost 5 bases and the J segment 3 bases; nucleotides outside the gene matches: 11. The CDR3 region has the DNA TGTGCCAGCAGTCCCGTAGCGGGAGATGCCCGCTACGAGCAGTACTTC. Translating gives CASSPVAGDARYEQYF.

The genes are TRBV29-1 and TRBJ2-5; no reliable D call. The CDR3 covers 13 residues. Trimming cost V 5 bases and J 5 bases, with 15 bases left between them. Germline V gene data show CDR1 as SQVTM and CDR2 as ANQGSEA. CDR3 DNA: TGCAGCGTTTTCCCGACCCGTTTCGAGACCCAGTACTTC. Translation gives CSVFPTRFETQYF.